This paragraph covers one TCR beta chain sequence. This clone has just one count. What antigen it recognizes has not been identified. Base qualities are missing; no much larger clone stands one base away. The germline V gene (reference sequence) gives CDR1 as LNHNV and CDR2 as YYDKDF. The CDR3 covers 16 residues, taking in both the cysteine and the phenylalanine. Only the CDR3 DNA stays, 48 bases, in frame from base 1. V lost 0 bases and J lost 7 bases; the stretch between them is 19 bases long. Participants in the prospective study were aged about 18 to 89 years, lived in under 30 United States geographic areas, and enrolled through a virtual design. In the prospective study, cohorts were assigned on the basis of participant-reported clinical history obtained from a screening survey and a study questionnaire. Each participant in the prospective study had whole blood, serum and a nasopharyngeal or oropharyngeal swab collected by mobile phlebotomists. Over an approximately two-month period, participants in the prospective study had the option of providing additional blood draws and questionnaires. Blood samples from the prospective study were shipped frozen or at room temperature prior to DNA extraction.

The source of the sample is a study of blood T cell repertoires in COVID-19 (dated by TCRdb to 2020 to 2022). About the study as a whole: Samples covering the acute and convalescent phases of COVID-19 were provided by collaborators in the United States, Italy and Spain. Where available, HLA class I and class II types were taken from metadata supplied by the sample provider and were not determined by assay-based typing. The material from the prospective study consisted of cDNA or gDNA derived from T cells, B-cell-depleted T cells, or PBMCs. Nearly every sample came with metadata listing a de-identified subject ID, COVID-19 status, age in years and sex. The repertoires were released in a freely available public database intended as a resource for research on the immune response to SARS-CoV-2. Subjects who had been exposed to COVID-19, were actively infected with it, or had recovered from it provided the deeply sampled blood TCRbeta repertoires that made up the dataset. The samples were drawn from the first 160 participants of the ongoing ImmuneRACE study and from some 1,300 subjects provided by 6 global collaborators.

TCRbeta CDR3 regions were amplified from genomic DNA by means of the immunoSEQ Assay, a bias-controlled multiplex PCR. The authors processed their data as follows. Nucleated cell counts per sample were estimated from amplification of reference gene primers within the assay. To quantify the absolute abundance of each unique TCRbeta CDR3 rearrangement, sequence reads were collapsed and filtered. For each sample, productive Simpson clonality was calculated as the square root of Simpson's diversity index across productive rearrangements. Sourced from immuneACCESS, this table was stored by TCRdb with only in-frame sequences that have V and J called. A share of the clones is absent; for the studies checked, an unresolved V gene accounts for under half, and the remainder has no known explanation. V and J calls and clone size follow that table, whereas D and trimming were derived from the DNA. The sample contains approximately 220,000 clones, 85% to 90% of them found a single time. Of the sample, less than 4.5% is held by the ten largest clones.

Overall study results and their limits: Clinical and demographic metadata were provided uncurated, with the amount varying by source and participant.

The specimen sequenced was PBMCs or T cells enriched from blood (not recorded which). This sequence originates from a woman in her 30s with acute COVID-19. The sequence is built from TRBV15 and TRBJ2-7, and the D gene may be TRBD2, 6 bases matching. CDR3 reads: CATSREGEAGYVEQYF. The DNA sequence is TGTGCCACCAGCAGAGAGGGGGAGGCAGGATATGTTGAGCAGTACTTC.